The next 11 T cell receptor beta chains were all read from a single sample in a study of cytomegalovirus exposure and HLA in healthy donors. The PCR was carried out with 60 Vbeta primers and 13 Jbeta primers. The assay was immunoSEQ multiplex PCR, and TCRdb's table has in-frame clones only and misses some. The repertoire holds 110,000 or so clones, with 77% as singletons. Sequencing was done on a sample of PBMCs. The receptor source for this set is a man aged 18 to 29 in good health and CMV-seropositive.

This clone was seen just once. V is TRBV19 and J is TRBJ2-7, with D unclear. Trimming pared 1 base from V and 5 bases from J, leaving 12 bases between. CDR3 size: 14 residues. Germline CDR1 and CDR2: LNHDA and SQIVND (reference sequence). The CDR3 DNA reads as TGTGCCAGTAGTATAGGTGAAGAGGTCAACGAGCAGTACTTC. Protein product: CASSIGEEVNEQYF.

The rearrangement links TRBV18 to TRBJ1-6; D perhaps matches TRBD1 (5 bases). The length of the CDR3 is 14 residues. Trimming left V 2 bases short and J 8 bases short, with 10 bases between. Germline V CDR1 and CDR2: KGHSH, LQKENI. This chain's CDR3 is CASSPRRGDSPLHF. CDR3 nucleotides: TGTGCCAGCTCACCAAGGAGGGGCGATTCACCCCTCCACTTT. The full variable domain, in which reference TRBV18 and TRBJ1-6 provide the parts outside the CDR3, is NAGVMQNPRHLVRRRGQEARLRCSPMKGHSHVYWYRQLPEEGLKFMVYLQKENIIDESGMPKERFSAEFPKEGPSILRIQQVVRGDSAAYFCASSPRRGDSPLHFGNGTRLTVT.

The chain has TRBV2 and TRBJ2-2; 7 positions match TRBD2. Germline trimming cut 4 bases from V and 5 bases from J; bases unmatched to any gene: 7. The CDR3 is 15 amino acids. Germline CDR1 is SNHLY and CDR2 is FYNNEI. The CDR3 sequence: CASSGRTRSTGELFF. The DNA of the CDR3 is TGTGCCAGCAGTGGTCGGACTAGGAGTACCGGGGAGCTGTTTTTT. The full variable domain, in which reference TRBV2 and TRBJ2-2 provide the parts outside the CDR3, is EPEVTQTPSHQVTQMGQEVILRCVPISNHLYFYWYRQILGQKVEFLVSFYNNEISEKSEIFDDQFSVERPDGSNFTLKIRSTKLEDSAMYFCASSGRTRSTGELFFGEGSRLTVL.

The J gene is TRBJ1-2, the V gene TRBV11-1, with D possibly matching TRBD1 (5 bases). The ends were cut back, 4 bases at V and 2 bases at J, with 14 bases in the middle. The germline V gene has CDR1 SGHAT and CDR2 FQDESV (reference sequence). The CDR3 consists of 15 residues. DNA of the CDR3: TGTGCCAGCAGCTCACAGCCAGGGTGGAACTATGGCTACACCTTC. Translated, it gives CASSSQPGWNYGYTF.

This chain uses TRBV29-1 with TRBJ1-2, with D perhaps TRBD1 (6 bases). The CDR3 extends over 13 amino acids. Per the germline V gene, CDR1 is SQVTM and CDR2 is ANQGSEA. V dropped 2 bases and J dropped 7 bases, with 14 bases sitting between them. CDR3 in amino acids: CSVELGGARGYTF. The CDR3 DNA is TGCAGCGTTGAATTGGGGGGGGCGCGTGGCTACACCTTC.

This clone was observed a single time. This sequence joins TRBV9 and TRBJ2-5, with D perhaps TRBD1 (6 bases). The J call could be wrong; TRBJ2-7 is a better fit for the DNA end. CDR1 and CDR2 from the germline V gene are SGDLS and YYNGEE. The CDR3 runs 16 residues. The CDR3 DNA sequence: TGTGCCAGCAGCGTAGGTCATGGGAGCAGGGGATCCGAGCAGTACTTC. Translating gives CASSVGHGSRGSEQYF.

The genes are TRBV9 and TRBJ2-1; possible D gene TRBD2, 5 bases. This CDR3 spans 13 amino acids. Looked up from germline, CDR1 is SGDLS and CDR2 is YYNGEE. The V end lost 4 bases, the J end lost 7 bases, and 12 bases lay between the germline ends. The CDR3 sequence is CASSPRTGNEQFF. CDR3 sequence (DNA): TGTGCCAGCAGCCCTCGAACGGGAAATGAGCAGTTCTTC.

This chain uses TRBV5-1 with TRBJ1-4; the D gene is possibly TRBD1 (6 bases). From germline, CDR1 is SGHRS and CDR2 YFSETQ. The CDR3 covers 16 residues. V lost 4 bases and J lost 0, with 13 bases in between. CDR3 in amino acids: CASSRGGEATNEKLFF. In nucleotides, the CDR3 is TGCGCCAGCAGCCGAGGGGGAGAAGCAACTAATGAAAAACTGTTTTTT.

V and J are TRBV15 and TRBJ1-3, with TRBD1 matching 8 bases. This CDR3 comprises 16 residues. The V and J ends lost 6 bases and 1 base, in that order; junction bases with no gene match: 8. The germline gives CDR1 LNHNV, CDR2 YYDKDF (reference sequence). The CDR3 region has the DNA TGTGCCACCAGACGAATGGACAGGGAGTCTGGAAACACCATATATTTT. It specifies CATRRMDRESGNTIYF.

This chain links TRBV19 with TRBJ1-5, with TRBD1 as a possible D gene (6 bases). V lost 3 bases and J 2 bases, leaving 17 bases between the germline ends. CDR1 and CDR2 from the germline V gene are LNHDA and SQIVND (reference sequence). This CDR3 is built from 17 residues. The CDR3 is CASSIPRGAVGNQPQHF. In nucleotides, the CDR3 is TGTGCCAGTAGTATCCCCCGGGGGGCCGTTGGCAATCAGCCCCAGCATTTT.

The V call is TRBV6-5, the J call TRBJ1-4; no clear D. The V end was cut by 4 bases, the J end by 8 bases, with 14 bases between. Germline assignment: CDR1 MNHEY and CDR2 SVGAGI. This CDR3 is 14 amino acids long. The CDR3 here is CASSSGLAGEKLFF. The CDR3 bases are TGTGCCAGCAGTTCTGGGTTGGCGGGGGAAAAACTGTTTTTT.